Listed below are T cell receptor beta chains from one sample, sequenced in a study of T and B cells in COVID-19 patients. MiXCR, applied by TCRdb to the multiplex PCR reads, yields one record per CDR3 protein. The sample yields about 23,000 distinct CDR3 sequences, around 28% seen once. Sequencing was carried out using blood. These receptors were collected from a human donor who had recovered from COVID-19. CDR3s include the opening cysteine and the closing phenylalanine or tryptophan. The D gene is left open where the match is weak. Not all rows give a size; the values are once, few, many and, for expanded clones, a class.

15	-	-	TRBV27	TRBJ1-6	CASSQRGRGNSPLHF	TGTGCCAGCAGCCAAAGGGGCCGAGGTAATTCACCCCTCCACTTT
14	-	-	TRBV12-3/TRBV12-4	TRBJ1-1	CASSSPEMNTEAFF	TGTGCCAGCAGTTCCCCAGAGATGAACACTGAAGCTTTCTTT
15	-	-	TRBV18	TRBJ1-4	CASSPREWTNEKLFF	TGTGCCAGCTCACCCAGGGAATGGACTAATGAAAAACTGTTTTTT
14	-	medium-sized	TRBV19	TRBJ2-2	CASTSGAWTGELFF	TGTGCCAGTACCTCGGGGGCATGGACCGGGGAGCTGTTTTTT
11	-	-	TRBV6-5	TRBJ1-2	CASSPGYGYTF	TGTGCCAGCAGTCCTGGCTATGGCTACACCTTC
15	TRBD1	-	TRBV12-3/TRBV12-4	TRBJ2-1	CASSFGTGLPGEQFF	TGTGCCAGCAGTTTTGGGACAGGCCTGCCGGGAGAGCAGTTCTTC
16	-	-	TRBV7-2	TRBJ2-6	CASSLEVRGGANVLTF	TGTGCCAGCAGCTTAGAGGTGCGAGGGGGGGCCAACGTCCTGACTTTC
13	TRBD1	-	TRBV29-1	TRBJ2-2	CSVGQGNTGELFF	TGCAGCGTTGGACAGGGCAACACCGGGGAGCTGTTTTTT
13	-	few	TRBV6-1	TRBJ1-1	CASSEHRETEAFF	TGTGCCAGCAGTGAACACAGAGAGACTGAAGCTTTCTTT
13	-	-	TRBV27	TRBJ1-5	CASSSAVLQPQHF	TGTGCCAGCAGCTCGGCAGTCTTACAGCCCCAGCATTTT
11	-	medium-sized	TRBV27	TRBJ2-1	CASTENNEQFF	TGTGCCAGCACAGAAAACAATGAGCAGTTCTTC
12	TRBD1	-	TRBV27	TRBJ1-2	CASLHPGQGMAF	TGTGCCAGCCTTCACCCTGGACAGGGGATGGCCTTC
16	-	few	TRBV6-5	TRBJ1-2	CASSEAGAINLYGYTF	TGTGCCAGCAGTGAAGCGGGGGCTATAAACCTCTATGGCTACACCTTC
16	-	many	TRBV12-3/TRBV12-4	TRBJ2-2	CASSSIQLGGTGELFF	TGTGCCAGCAGCTCAATTCAATTAGGAGGTACCGGGGAGCTGTTTTTT